The rows below give T cell receptor beta chains drawn from one sample of a study of T cell changes during pregnancy in multiple sclerosis. Some clones are missing from TCRdb's copy, which holds only in-frame ones; the method was immunoSEQ multiplex PCR. There are 60,000 or so clones in the sample; 80% to 95% occur only once, and 0.85% to 1% lies in the top ten. Specimen: peripheral blood, collected in the first trimester of pregnancy. The receptors stem from a female donor with multiple sclerosis, enrolled in a pregnancy study. Both conserved end residues are part of each CDR3. Fields, in order: J gene, clone size, V gene, D gene, CDR3 protein, CDR3 DNA. The D gene is left open where the match is weak. Clone size appears in some rows only: once, few, many, or a class for an expanded clone.

>TRBJ2-1|.|TRBV15|TRBD2
CATSRTGLADNEQFF
TGTGCCACCAGCAGAACGGGACTAGCGGACAATGAGCAGTTCTTC
>TRBJ1-1|few|TRBV30|.
CAWSVGGSTEAFF
TGTGCCTGGAGTGTAGGCGGCTCCACTGAAGCTTTCTTT
>TRBJ2-7|.|TRBV7-9|TRBD2
CASSFLGGSYEQYF
TGTGCCAGCAGCTTCCTCGGGGGGTCCTACGAGCAGTACTTC
>TRBJ2-1|few|TRBV6-4|.
CASSEDSDSYNEQFF
TGTGCCAGCAGTGAAGACAGCGATTCCTACAATGAGCAGTTCTTC
>TRBJ2-1|.|TRBV14|TRBD1
CASSRGGAGYNEQFF
TGTGCCAGCAGTCGAGGGGGCGCTGGGTACAATGAGCAGTTCTTC
>TRBJ2-5|.|TRBV6-1|TRBD2
CASSASAGGQETQYF
TGTGCCAGCAGCGCATCGGCGGGGGGCCAAGAGACCCAGTACTTC
>TRBJ1-1|.|TRBV18|TRBD1
CASSPGTGNTEAFF
TGTGCCAGCTCACCCGGGACAGGGAACACTGAAGCTTTCTTT
>TRBJ2-5|.|TRBV30|TRBD2
CAWSVLAAGGRETQYF
TGTGCCTGGAGTGTCCTTGCAGCGGGGGGGCGAGAGACCCAGTACTTC
>TRBJ2-6|.|TRBV5-5|.
CASSLGTRPLSGANVLTF
TGTGCCAGCAGCTTGGGGACACGACCCCTCTCTGGGGCCAACGTCCTGACTTTC
>TRBJ2-5|.|TRBV11-2|.
CASTEGGEETQYF
TGTGCCAGCACCGAAGGGGGGGAAGAGACCCAGTACTTC
>TRBJ2-4|.|TRBV10-3|TRBD2
CATAGGLDKNIQYF
TGTGCCACCGCGGGGGGGCTGGACAAAAACATTCAGTACTTC
>TRBJ2-1|.|TRBV9|TRBD2
CASSLRLAGGLYNEQFF
TGTGCCAGCAGTCTTAGACTAGCGGGGGGCCTATACAATGAGCAGTTCTTC
>TRBJ2-7|.|TRBV5-4|TRBD1
CASNRTGGDYEQYF
TGTGCCAGCAACCGGACAGGGGGGGACTACGAGCAGTACTTC
>TRBJ2-7|.|TRBV4-1|.
CASSQVAPDEQYF
TGCGCCAGCAGCCAAGTTGCACCGGACGAGCAGTACTTC
>TRBJ2-7|.|TRBV18|.
CASSPDRGGFSEQYF
TGTGCCAGCTCACCCGATCGCGGAGGGTTTTCCGAGCAGTACTTC
>TRBJ2-7|once|TRBV19|TRBD1
CASSINDRGLDEQYF
TGTGCCAGTAGTATTAACGACAGGGGGCTCGACGAGCAGTACTTC
>TRBJ2-1|.|TRBV29-1|.
CSVLAQSYNEQFF
TGCAGCGTTCTAGCTCAGTCCTACAATGAGCAGTTCTTC
>TRBJ1-2|.|TRBV5-4|.
CASSFPGIYGYTF
TGTGCCAGCAGCTTCCCCGGGATCTATGGCTACACCTTC
>TRBJ2-7|.|TRBV7-9|TRBD1
CASSFGTAYEQYF
TGTGCCAGCAGCTTCGGGACAGCCTACGAGCAGTACTTC
>TRBJ2-7|.|TRBV7-9|TRBD2
CASSLSRVAGISRDEQYF
TGTGCCAGCAGCTTAAGTCGAGTAGCGGGGATCTCCCGGGACGAGCAGTACTTC
>TRBJ1-2|.|TRBV6-6|.
CASSWRGLYGYTF
TGTGCCAGCAGTTGGAGGGGCCTCTATGGCTACACCTTC
>TRBJ1-4|.|TRBV9|.
CASSGGRGGEKLFF
TGTGCCAGCAGCGGGGGTCGGGGGGGTGAAAAACTGTTTTTT
>TRBJ2-3|.|TRBV19|.
CASSILGIASTDTQYF
TGTGCCAGTAGTATCCTCGGAATAGCTAGCACAGATACGCAGTATTTT
>TRBJ2-3|.|TRBV6-5|TRBD1
CASRTQGAPLNTQYF
TGTGCCAGCAGGACCCAGGGGGCCCCTCTCAATACGCAGTATTTT
>TRBJ1-3|.|TRBV6-5|TRBD1
CASIPTGTSGNTIYF
TGTGCCAGCATCCCGACAGGGACCTCTGGAAACACCATATATTTT
>TRBJ2-7|once|TRBV27|.
CASSLTRASYEQYF
TGTGCCAGCAGTTTGACCAGGGCTTCCTACGAGCAGTACTTC
>TRBJ1-1|.|TRBV7-7|.
CASSLDLNTEAFF
TGTGCTAGCAGCTTAGATTTAAACACTGAAGCTTTCTTT
>TRBJ2-1|.|TRBV20-1|.
CSARLEEQFF
TGCAGTGCTCGCCTGGAGGAGCAGTTCTTC
>TRBJ2-5|.|TRBV7-3|TRBD1
CASSLTGTDQETQYF
TGTGCCAGCAGCTTAACGGGGACAGACCAAGAGACCCAGTACTTC
>TRBJ2-1|.|TRBV4-2|TRBD2
CASSQVGKRGVSDEQFF
TGTGCCAGCAGCCAAGTGGGGAAGCGGGGGGTCTCGGATGAGCAGTTCTTC
>TRBJ2-5|.|TRBV13|TRBD1
CASSLKVVSGGFSETQYF
TGTGCCAGCAGCTTAAAGGTGGTGTCAGGGGGTTTTTCAGAGACCCAGTACTTC
>TRBJ1-6|.|TRBV19|TRBD1
CASSISGQANSPLHF
TGTGCCAGTAGTATTTCGGGACAGGCTAATTCACCCCTCCACTTT
>TRBJ1-4|.|TRBV7-9|TRBD1
CASSLRTQGPNEKLFF
TGTGCCAGCAGCTTAAGAACACAGGGGCCTAATGAAAAACTGTTTTTT
>TRBJ2-1|.|TRBV6-1|.
CASSVHPQGNYNEQFF
TGTGCCAGCAGTGTTCATCCACAGGGAAACTACAATGAGCAGTTCTTC
>TRBJ2-3|.|TRBV5-4|TRBD2
CASSLVAGGPDTQYF
TGTGCCAGCAGCTTGGTAGCGGGGGGGCCCGATACGCAGTATTTT
>TRBJ1-1|.|TRBV11-3|.
CASSLRGNTEAFF
TGTGCCAGCAGCTTAAGGGGGAACACTGAAGCTTTCTTT
>TRBJ2-2|.|TRBV4-3|TRBD2
CASSQAGAGGIGELFF
TGCGCCAGCAGCCAAGCGGGAGCGGGGGGGATCGGGGAGCTGTTTTTT
>TRBJ1-1|once|TRBV5-5|.
CASSYDRGVGAFF
TGTGCCAGCAGTTATGACCGCGGGGTCGGGGCTTTCTTT
>TRBJ1-1|.|TRBV7-2|.
CASSLAFGGGTEAFF
TGTGCCAGCAGCTTAGCGTTCGGCGGGGGAACTGAAGCTTTCTTT
>TRBJ2-1|.|TRBV13|.
CASSSRSSPRNEQFF
TGTGCCAGCAGCTCACGGTCCAGCCCCAGGAATGAGCAGTTCTTC
>TRBJ2-7|few|TRBV28|TRBD1
CASKGDSYYEQYF
TGTGCCAGCAAGGGGGACAGCTACTACGAGCAGTACTTC
>TRBJ1-2|few|TRBV9|.
CASKGRAGRDHYGYTF
TGTGCCTCCAAGGGTAGGGCGGGGAGGGATCACTATGGCTACACCTTC
>TRBJ1-1|.|TRBV5-5|.
CASSLQVLMNTEAFF
TGTGCCAGCAGCTTGCAGGTTCTAATGAACACTGAAGCTTTCTTT
>TRBJ2-2|.|TRBV29-1|TRBD2
CSARLALGGGELFF
TGCAGCGCCAGACTAGCTTTGGGAGGGGGGGAGCTGTTTTTT
>TRBJ2-7|.|TRBV7-2|TRBD1
CASSLRTGYEQYF
TGTGCCAGCAGCTTAAGGACAGGGTACGAGCAGTACTTC
>TRBJ1-6|.|TRBV7-2|.
CASSRGVSPLHF
TGTGCCAGCAGCCGAGGTGTTTCACCCCTCCACTTT
>TRBJ1-2|.|TRBV7-3|.
CASSLTREVGYTF
TGTGCCAGCAGCTTAACAAGGGAGGTCGGCTACACCTTC
>TRBJ2-2|once|TRBV7-9|.
CASSLDPGSGELFF
TGTGCCAGCAGCTTAGATCCGGGGTCCGGGGAGCTGTTTTTT
>TRBJ1-2|.|TRBV10-3|.
CAIRELTGFPDGYTF
TGTGCCATCAGGGAACTAACAGGCTTCCCTGATGGCTACACCTTC
>TRBJ2-5|.|TRBV9|TRBD2
CASSTGTSGGQETQYF
TGTGCCAGCAGCACCGGGACTAGCGGGGGCCAAGAGACCCAGTACTTC
>TRBJ1-1|.|TRBV18|.
CASSLGQGNTEAFF
TGTGCCAGCTCACTGGGACAAGGGAACACTGAAGCTTTCTTT
>TRBJ1-1|.|TRBV11-3|.
CASSFSSKQEAFF
TGTGCCAGCAGCTTTTCGTCAAAACAAGAAGCTTTCTTT
>TRBJ1-1|few|TRBV7-3|TRBD1
CASSRDSVTEAFF
TGTGCCAGCAGTCGGGACAGTGTCACTGAAGCTTTCTTT
>TRBJ2-2|once|TRBV4-3|TRBD2
CASSSSGPPGTGELFF
TGCGCCAGCAGCTCTAGCGGACCGCCTGGGACCGGGGAGCTGTTTTTT
>TRBJ1-2|.|TRBV7-2|TRBD1
CASSSQGQGGYGYTF
TGTGCCAGCAGCTCCCAAGGACAGGGAGGGTATGGCTACACCTTC